This passage covers 17 T cell receptor beta chains from one sample sequenced in a study of blood T cell repertoires in COVID-19. Profiling relied on immunoSEQ multiplex PCR, and the TCRdb table lists in-frame clones only, not all of them. This table holds 110,000 to 150,000 clones, around nine tenths found once. Sequenced material: peripheral blood. The receptors here all came from a man in his 60s with active or convalescent COVID-19.

The gene calls are TRBV24-1 and TRBJ2-1, with unresolved D. This CDR3 contains 16 residues. Germline V gene lookup returns CDR1 KGHDR and CDR2 SFDVKD. Trimming pared 0 bases from V and 7 bases from J, leaving 15 bases between. CDR3 residues: CATSDLASVGLNEQFF. The CDR3 DNA sequence: TGTGCCACCAGTGATTTGGCCAGCGTTGGCCTTAATGAGCAGTTCTTC.

This chain connects TRBV6-5 to TRBJ2-7; perhaps TRBD1 as D (6 bases). Germline CDR1 reads MNHEY; CDR2 reads SVGAGI. The CDR3 is 14 amino acids. Trimming took off 8 bases at V and 2 bases at J, with 16 bases between the two ends. CDR3 protein: CASEGDRRPYEQYF. The CDR3 nucleotides read TGTGCCAGCGAGGGAGACAGGCGCCCCTACGAGCAGTACTTC.

The rearrangement joins TRBV11-2 to TRBJ2-7; perhaps TRBD1 as D (6 bases). V was trimmed by 3 bases and J by 0 bases, leaving 9 bases between them. Germline V gene sequence: CDR1 SGHAT, CDR2 FQNNGV. The CDR3 runs 14 residues. In nucleotides, the CDR3 is TGTGCCAGCAGCTTGAAAGGGGGCTCCTACGAGCAGTACTTC. Translated, it gives CASSLKGGSYEQYF.

The V gene is TRBV7-3, the J gene TRBJ1-1; D remains ambiguous. CDR3 length: 14 residues. The germline gives CDR1 SGHTA, CDR2 FQGTGA. The V end lost 0 bases, the J end lost 4 bases, and 9 bases lay between the germline ends. In nucleotides, the CDR3 is TGTGCCAGCAGCTTAACTTATCTGCGCACTGAAGCTTTCTTT. It yields the protein CASSLTYLRTEAFF.

The rearrangement joins TRBV24-1 to TRBJ2-3; 7 bases are a match to TRBD2. In germline, CDR1 is KGHDR, CDR2 SFDVKD. The J segment lost 6 bases and the V segment lost 5 bases, leaving 13 bases of the junction unmatched. The CDR3 has 16 amino acids. DNA of the CDR3: TGTGCCACCAGTGCACGCCTTGGGGGAGCGGGGGATACGCAGTATTTT. It is translated as CATSARLGGAGDTQYF.

Here the CDR3 reads CATSPITRVANRNTQYF. DNA of the CDR3: TGTGCCACCAGCCCTATCACTCGGGTAGCGAATAGGAATACGCAGTATTTT. The chain links TRBV15 to TRBJ2-3; TRBD2 is a possible D gene (5 bases). CDR3 length: 17 residues. Germline V gene data show CDR1 as LNHNV and CDR2 as YYDKDF (reference sequence). V lost 5 bases and J 7 bases, leaving 25 bases between the germline ends.

The rearrangement links TRBV6-2 or TRBV6-3 to TRBJ2-5; weak D call: TRBD2 (6 bases). Germline V lookup: CDR1 MNHEY, CDR2 SVGEGT. The length of the CDR3 is 18 residues. Trimming took off 2 bases at V and 2 bases at J, with 21 bases between the two ends. The CDR3 reads CASSYPEGRRGSQETQYF. CDR3 DNA: TGTGCCAGCAGTTACCCCGAGGGACGGCGGGGTAGTCAAGAGACCCAGTACTTC.

In this sample, this clone turned up a few times. V gene TRBV7-6 combines with J gene TRBJ2-5; D gene unclear. Trimming cost V 5 bases and J 5 bases, with 15 bases left between them. The germline gives CDR1 SGHVS, CDR2 FNYEAQ. The CDR3 runs 14 residues. The CDR3 DNA reads TGTGCCAGCAGCCCCTCGAGGCGGTACGAGACCCAGTACTTC. Translated, it gives CASSPSRRYETQYF.

The CDR3 DNA follows: TGCGCCAGCAGCCCGGCCGGTAGACAGGGGAGCGCTGAAGCTTTCTTT. Its protein is CASSPAGRQGSAEAFF. V gene TRBV5-1 combines with J gene TRBJ1-1, with TRBD1 matching 8 bases. The CDR3 has 16 residues. The ends lost 4 bases at V and 6 bases at J; junction bases unmatched: 14. CDR1 SGHRS and CDR2 YFSETQ come from the germline V gene.

V gene TRBV11-1 combines with J gene TRBJ2-3; 10 positions agree with TRBD2. The CDR3 runs 15 residues. The V gene's germline CDR1 is SGHAT and CDR2 FQDESV (reference sequence). After removal of 5 bases from V and 2 bases from J, the junction contained 4 bases not matched to a gene. The CDR3: CASSPGLAVTDTQYF. The CDR3 nucleotides are TGTGCCAGCAGCCCCGGACTAGCGGTCACAGATACGCAGTATTTT.

The rearrangement uses TRBV4-2 and TRBJ2-1; 8 nucleotides align to TRBD2. The ends lost 1 base at V and 0 bases at J; junction bases unmatched: 5. The CDR3 covers 17 residues. Looked up from germline, CDR1 is LGHNA and CDR2 is YNFKEQ. The CDR3 sequence is CASSQGARGGSYNEQFF. CDR3 DNA sequence: TGTGCCAGCAGCCAAGGTGCTCGGGGGGGCTCCTACAATGAGCAGTTCTTC.

CDR3 DNA sequence: TGTGCCGCAAAGGGGGTACCTGATTCTGAAGCTTTCTTT. Translated, it gives CAAKGVPDSEAFF. The chain uses TRBV30 and TRBJ1-1; D may be TRBD1 (6 bases). Trimming cost V 8 bases and J 6 bases, with 19 bases left between them. The CDR3 spans 13 residues. The germline V gene encodes CDR1 GTSNPN and CDR2 SVGIG (reference sequence).

V is TRBV24-1 and J is TRBJ1-2, with D perhaps matching TRBD1 (6 bases). Germline V gives CDR1 KGHDR, CDR2 SFDVKD. CDR3 length: 15 amino acids. Trimming removed 3 bases at V and 6 bases at J, with 16 bases between. CDR3 DNA: TGTGCCACCAGTGATCCCGGTGGAAGGGGGAATGGCTACACCTTC. Its translation is CATSDPGGRGNGYTF.

The rearrangement uses TRBV5-8 and TRBJ1-5; D possibly corresponds to TRBD1 (6 bases). The V gene lost 5 bases and the J gene lost 1 base, with 19 bases spanning the gap. The CDR3 is 17 residues long. Germline values: CDR1 SGHTS, CDR2 YDEGEE. The CDR3 reads CASRRDRSGRSNQPQHF. The CDR3 bases are TGTGCCAGCAGACGAGACAGGTCCGGCAGGAGCAATCAGCCCCAGCATTTT.

This clone occurred a few times. V usage is TRBV5-1 and J usage is TRBJ2-1; D may be TRBD1 (5 bases). The V and J ends lost 1 base and 2 bases respectively, with 10 bases between them. The V gene's germline CDR1 is SGHRS and CDR2 YFSETQ. This CDR3 is 15 amino acids long. In DNA, the CDR3 is TGCGCCAGCAGCTTGTCGCAGGGTGCCTACAATGAGCAGTTCTTC. Amino acid sequence: CASSLSQGAYNEQFF.

The chain uses TRBV11-2 and TRBJ1-5; D is ambiguous. The CDR3 spans 16 residues. The germline gives CDR1 SGHAT, CDR2 FQNNGV. The V and J ends lost 5 bases and 6 bases respectively, with 20 bases between them. CDR3 DNA: TGTGCCAGCAGCCCTAATGAGGGCGGGGTAGCTCAGCCCCAGCATTTT. Translating it yields CASSPNEGGVAQPQHF. The whole variable domain, filled in from reference TRBV11-2 and TRBJ1-5, reads EAGVAQSPRYKIIEKRQSVAFWCNPISGHATLYWYQQILGQGPKLLIQFQNNGVVDDSQLPKDRFSAERLKGVDSTLKIQPAKLEDSAVYLCASSPNEGGVAQPQHFGDGTRLSIL.

The chain carries TRBV9 and TRBJ2-2, with no clear D. The CDR3 runs to 13 residues. CDR1 is SGDLS, CDR2 YYNGEE, per germline. The ends were cut back, 4 bases at V and 4 bases at J, with 8 bases in the middle. For the CDR3, the DNA is TGTGCCAGCAGCCCACATGGCACCGGGGAGCTGTTTTTT. Translating it yields CASSPHGTGELFF.